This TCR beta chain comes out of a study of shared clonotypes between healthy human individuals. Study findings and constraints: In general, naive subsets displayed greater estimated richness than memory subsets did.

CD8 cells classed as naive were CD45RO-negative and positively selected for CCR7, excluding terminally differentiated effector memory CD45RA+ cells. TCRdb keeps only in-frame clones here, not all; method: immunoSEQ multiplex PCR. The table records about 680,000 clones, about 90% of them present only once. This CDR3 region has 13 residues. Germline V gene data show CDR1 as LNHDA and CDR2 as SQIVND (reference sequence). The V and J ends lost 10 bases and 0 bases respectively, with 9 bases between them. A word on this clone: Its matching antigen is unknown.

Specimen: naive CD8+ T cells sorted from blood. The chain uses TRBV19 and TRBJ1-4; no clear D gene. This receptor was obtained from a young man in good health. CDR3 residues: CATGDATNEKLFF. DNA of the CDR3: TGTGCCACCGGAGACGCAACTAATGAAAAACTGTTTTTT.